The 3 T cell receptor beta chains in this list originate from one sample, sequenced in a study of cytomegalovirus exposure and HLA in healthy donors. The PCR contained 60 Vbeta and 13 Jbeta primers. Assay: immunoSEQ multiplex PCR; the TCRdb copy retains only in-frame clones and omits some. The sample contains 150,000 to 200,000 clones, approximately 80% of which appear only once. The specimen was PBMCs. The receptors come from a man aged 30-40 years in good health and CMV-seropositive.

The chain combines TRBV7-8 with TRBJ2-3; TRBD1 aligns across 8 bases. J gave up 4 bases and V 5 bases, and 8 bases lay outside the gene matches. This CDR3 comprises 15 residues. The germline gives CDR1 SGHVS, CDR2 FQNEAQ. This CDR3 reads CASSVTGGLADTQYF. DNA for the CDR3: TGTGCCAGCAGCGTAACAGGGGGTTTGGCAGATACGCAGTATTTT.

CDR3 region: CASSYFGSNEVGELFF. The CDR3 nucleotides are TGTGCCAGCAGTTACTTCGGCAGCAATGAGGTCGGGGAGCTGTTTTTT. This chain uses TRBV6-5 with TRBJ2-2, with no clear D. From germline, CDR1 is MNHEY and CDR2 SVGAGI. V was shortened by 1 base and J by 7 bases, with 16 bases between the two germline ends. The CDR3 runs to 16 residues.

This clone was recorded once. This CDR3 reads CASSQAVQGAGANVLTF. CDR3 DNA: TGCGCCAGCAGCCAAGCGGTCCAGGGGGCTGGGGCCAACGTCCTGACTTTC. The rearrangement links TRBV4-3 to TRBJ2-6; TRBD1 matches at 7 bases. V trimming: 1 base; J trimming: 2 bases; junction bases outside the gene matches: 5. Germline loops: CDR1 LGHNA, CDR2 YSLEER. The CDR3 is 17 amino acids.